Following are 28 T cell receptor beta chains from one sample sequenced in a study of T cell responses to AZD1222 COVID-19 vaccine. Method: immunoSEQ multiplex PCR; TCRdb's copy keeps in-frame clones and lacks some. The sample has 150,000 to 200,000 clones; 90% are singletons. Specimen: peripheral blood, collected 28 days after the second AZD1222 dose. These receptors were obtained from an adult who received the AZD1222 COVID-19 vaccine.

This chain connects TRBV28 to TRBJ1-6; D is unclear. This CDR3 comprises 17 residues. CDR1 is MDHEN, CDR2 SYDVKM, per germline. Trimming removed 1 base at V and 1 base at J, with 11 bases between. CDR3 region: CASSLSEVRSYNSPLHF. DNA for the CDR3: TGTGCCAGCAGTTTATCGGAAGTGAGATCCTATAATTCACCCCTCCACTTT.

This clone was seen just once. The rearrangement links TRBV4-3 to TRBJ2-2; possibly TRBD1 for D (6 bases). There are 16 residues in the CDR3. Germline CDR1 LGHNA, CDR2 YSLEER. The V gene lost 1 base and the J gene lost 0 bases, with 9 bases spanning the gap. Here the CDR3 DNA reads TGCGCCAGCAGCCAAGTCACAGGGTCGAACACCGGGGAGCTGTTTTTT. Protein: CASSQVTGSNTGELFF.

In DNA, the CDR3 is TGTGCCAGCAGCTTAGGAGACCGTAATTCACCCCTCCACTTT. As protein: CASSLGDRNSPLHF. The chain is built from TRBV11-3 and TRBJ1-6; D gene ambiguous. CDR1 is SGHNT and CDR2 is YENEEA in the germline V gene. V lost 1 base to trimming and J lost 6 bases, with 7 bases between them. The CDR3 extends over 14 amino acids.

The rearrangement links TRBV10-2 to TRBJ1-3; possible D gene TRBD1, 6 bases. CDR1 is WSHSY and CDR2 is SAAADI in the germline V gene. This CDR3 comprises 14 residues. V was trimmed by 8 bases and J by 3 bases, leaving 14 bases between them. Here the CDR3 DNA reads TGCGCCAGCGGCAGGGGTACTGATGGAAACACCATATATTTT. It is translated as CASGRGTDGNTIYF.

The V call is TRBV5-1, the J call TRBJ1-6; D unresolved. This CDR3 comprises 15 residues. V was clipped by 0 bases and J by 11 bases, with 15 bases between them. Germline CDR1 SGHRS, CDR2 YFSETQ. The CDR3 sequence: CASSLDALPGTPLHF. CDR3 nucleotide sequence: TGCGCCAGCAGCTTGGACGCGTTGCCTGGGACACCCCTCCACTTT.

V usage is TRBV4-3 and J usage is TRBJ2-2; D ambiguous. CDR3 size: 15 residues. V lost 0 bases, J lost 1 base, and 6 bases lay in between. CDR1 is LGHNA and CDR2 is YSLEER in the germline V gene. CDR3 DNA: TGCGCCAGCAGCCAAGAAGGTGGGAACACCGGGGAGCTGTTTTTT. Protein: CASSQEGGNTGELFF.

This rearrangement joins TRBV15 to TRBJ2-1; D is perhaps TRBD2 (5 bases). Germline V lookup: CDR1 LNHNV, CDR2 YYDKDF (reference sequence). The ends were cut back, 0 bases at V and 9 bases at J, with 9 bases in the middle. This CDR3 is built from 13 residues. This CDR3 is CATSRDRGGEQFF. The CDR3, as DNA: TGTGCCACCAGCAGAGATAGAGGAGGTGAGCAGTTCTTC.

The chain joins TRBV19 to TRBJ2-3; D not certain. V lost 7 bases to trimming and J lost 3 bases, with 14 bases between them. CDR3 size: 14 residues. Germline-derived CDR1 and CDR2 are LNHDA and SQIVND (reference sequence). The CDR3 nucleotides read TGTGCCAGTAACGAAGGTAGAAAGACAGATACGCAGTATTTT. It encodes CASNEGRKTDTQYF.

The chain combines TRBV7-3 with TRBJ2-5; D uncertain. CDR3 length equals 16 residues. V shed 1 base and J shed 0 bases, with 12 bases lying between them. Germline CDR1 SGHTA, CDR2 FQGTGA. The CDR3 reads CASSLNGRDHQETQYF. CDR3 sequence (DNA): TGTGCCAGCAGCTTAAACGGAAGAGACCACCAAGAGACCCAGTACTTC.

The chain links TRBV19 to TRBJ1-2; 7 bases match TRBD1. The ends lost 5 bases at V and 4 bases at J; junction bases unmatched: 10. Germline-derived CDR1 and CDR2 are LNHDA and SQIVND (reference sequence). This CDR3 contains 15 residues. DNA of the CDR3: TGTGCCAGTAGTCCTCCCGAAACAGGGGTCTATGGCTACACCTTC. This encodes CASSPPETGVYGYTF.

The genes are TRBV20-1 and TRBJ2-1; unclear D gene. CDR1 and CDR2 (germline): DFQATT, SNEGSKA (reference sequence). Between the trimmed V and J ends, which lost 0 bases and 10 bases, there was a span of 7 bases. CDR3 length equals 11 residues. This chain's CDR3 is CSARDLGEQFF. CDR3 nucleotides: TGCAGTGCTAGAGACTTAGGGGAGCAGTTCTTC.

The CDR3 here is CASSVGLAGAVETQYF. Here the CDR3 DNA reads TGTGCCAGCAGCGTAGGACTAGCGGGGGCGGTGGAGACCCAGTACTTC. The chain joins TRBV9 to TRBJ2-5, with TRBD2 matching 12 bases. V shed 0 bases and J 5 bases; nucleotides not matched to a gene: 5. Per the germline V gene, CDR1 is SGDLS and CDR2 is YYNGEE. CDR3 length: 16 residues. Combining the CDR3 with reference TRBV9 and TRBJ2-5 gives the whole variable domain DSGVTQTPKHLITATGQRVTLRCSPRSGDLSVYWYQQSLDQGLQFLIQYYNGEERAKGNILERFSAQQFPDLHSELNLSSLELGDSALYFCASSVGLAGAVETQYFGPGTRLLVL.

The chain is built from TRBV6-4 and TRBJ2-4, with D possibly TRBD2 on 5 matching bases. Germline values: CDR1 MRHNA, CDR2 SNTAGT. CDR3 length: 14 residues. The V gene lost 2 bases and the J gene lost 6 bases, with 11 bases spanning the gap. CDR3 DNA: TGTGCCAGCAGTGACCGGTCAAGCGGAAACATTCAGTACTTC. Protein: CASSDRSSGNIQYF.

The chain recombines TRBV18 with TRBJ1-1; D is unclear. With 3 bases removed from V and 2 bases from J, the gap between germline ends came to 10 bases. There are 14 residues in the CDR3. Germline V gene sequence: CDR1 KGHSH, CDR2 LQKENI. The CDR3 nucleotides read TGTGCCAGCTCACCCGGACGGACCAACACTGAAGCTTTCTTT. It encodes CASSPGRTNTEAFF.

V gene TRBV5-4 combines with J gene TRBJ2-5, with 11 positions matching TRBD2. V shed 1 base and J 2 bases; nucleotides not matched to a gene: 4. In germline, CDR1 is SGHNT, CDR2 YYREEE (reference sequence). The CDR3 is 16 residues long. The DNA for the CDR3 is TGTGCCAGCAGCTTGTGGCTAGCGGGGGGACAAGAGACCCAGTACTTC. Its translation is CASSLWLAGGQETQYF.

The chain's CDR3 is CASSFGQNGYTF. The DNA of the CDR3 is TGTGCCAGCAGTTTTGGGCAGAATGGCTACACCTTC. The chain is built from TRBV28 and TRBJ1-2; D gene unclear. This CDR3 contains 12 residues. With 3 bases removed from V and 6 bases from J, the gap between germline ends came to 8 bases. Germline V gene sequence: CDR1 MDHEN, CDR2 SYDVKM.

CDR3 sequence reads: CASSPPLGQYNEKLFF. The CDR3 DNA reads TGTGCCAGCAGCCCCCCGTTAGGCCAGTATAATGAAAAACTGTTTTTT. The V gene is TRBV28, the J gene TRBJ1-4; D remains ambiguous. Germline lookup yields CDR1 MDHEN and CDR2 SYDVKM. V was shortened by 6 bases and J by 4 bases, with 18 bases between the two germline ends. The CDR3 is made up of 16 amino acids. The full variable domain, completed using reference TRBV28 and TRBJ1-4, is DVKVTQSSRYLVKRTGEKVFLECVQDMDHENMFWYRQDPGLGLRLIYFSYDVKMKEKGDIPEGYSVSREKKERFSLILESASTNQTSMYLCASSPPLGQYNEKLFFGSGTQLSVL.

This chain joins TRBV19 and TRBJ1-6, with 7 bases aligning to TRBD1. V gave up 6 bases and J gave up 8 bases; unmatched junction bases: 10. Germline V CDR1 and CDR2: LNHDA, SQIVND (reference sequence). The CDR3 is 15 amino acids. DNA of the CDR3: TGTGCCAGTAGGAAAAGACAGGGTACGGATTCACCCCTCCACTTT. Translating gives CASRKRQGTDSPLHF.

V usage is TRBV5-1 and J usage is TRBJ1-1, with D possibly being TRBD1 (6 bases). The CDR3 covers 15 residues. Germline V gene sequence: CDR1 SGHRS, CDR2 YFSETQ. Deletions cut 4 bases from V and 2 bases from J, with 15 bases between. CDR3 nucleotide sequence: TGCGCCAGCAGCCCAGGGGACGGCGTTAACACTGAAGCTTTCTTT. Residues: CASSPGDGVNTEAFF.

V gene TRBV19 combines with J gene TRBJ1-2, with D uncertain. The ends were cut back, 3 bases at V and 10 bases at J, with 12 bases in the middle. The CDR3 consists of 12 residues. Germline-derived CDR1 and CDR2 are LNHDA and SQIVND (reference sequence). The CDR3 DNA follows: TGTGCCAGTAGTATTCGCCCAGGCGTCTACACCTTC. Amino acid sequence: CASSIRPGVYTF.

The genes are TRBV27 and TRBJ2-7; the D call may be TRBD1 or TRBD2 (7 bases each). V was cut by 5 bases and J by 2 bases, with 13 bases left in between. Per the germline V gene, CDR1 is MNHEY and CDR2 is SMNVEV (reference sequence). This CDR3 has 14 residues. This CDR3 reads CASSPRGGPYEQYF. The CDR3 coding sequence is TGTGCCAGCAGTCCCAGGGGGGGCCCCTACGAGCAGTACTTC.

CDR3 sequence reads: CASSPTIAYEQYF. The CDR3 coding sequence is TGCGCCAGCAGCCCAACAATAGCCTACGAGCAGTACTTC. The chain recombines TRBV5-1 with TRBJ2-7; D gene ambiguous. Germline V CDR1 and CDR2: SGHRS, YFSETQ. CDR3 length: 13 amino acids. V dropped 4 bases and J dropped 2 bases, with 10 bases sitting between them. The full variable domain, its missing parts supplied by reference TRBV5-1 and TRBJ2-7, is KAGVTQTPRYLIKTRGQQVTLSCSPISGHRSVSWYQQTPGQGLQFLFEYFSETQRNKGNFPGRFSGRQFSNSRSEMNVSTLELGDSALYLCASSPTIAYEQYFGPGTRLTVT.

The rearrangement links TRBV28 to TRBJ1-2; a possible D gene is TRBD1 (5 bases). The CDR3 is 16 amino acids. The germline V and J ends were trimmed by 2 bases and 1 base, with 14 bases remaining between them. The germline V gene encodes CDR1 MDHEN and CDR2 SYDVKM. The CDR3 region has the DNA TGTGCCAGCAGTTTAAGGGGTGCCCTGGGTAACTATGGCTACACCTTC. Translating it yields CASSLRGALGNYGYTF.

The chain recombines TRBV7-2 with TRBJ2-7; 10 nucleotides match TRBD2. Germline CDR1 is SGHTA and CDR2 is FQGNSA. The CDR3 sequence is 14 residues long. Trimming removed 5 bases from V and 5 bases from J; junction bases left unmatched: 6. CDR3 protein: CASSRLAGAHEQYF. The CDR3 bases are TGTGCCAGCAGCCGGCTAGCGGGAGCCCACGAGCAGTACTTC.

The chain combines TRBV6-1 with TRBJ2-1, with 9 nucleotides matching TRBD2. The CDR3 has 15 residues. CDR1 is MNHNS, CDR2 SASEGT, per germline. V dropped 3 bases and J dropped 10; count of bases not matched to a gene: 10. CDR3 nucleotide sequence: TGTGCCAGCAGTGAGGGGAGCGCGGGGGGGTTGGAGCAGTTCTTC. Its protein product is CASSEGSAGGLEQFF.

This clone was seen just once. The rearrangement joins TRBV3-1 (or the pseudogene TRBV3-2) to TRBJ2-5; 8 nucleotides line up with TRBD2. Germline values: CDR1 LGHDT, CDR2 YNNKEL (reference sequence). V gave up 6 bases and J gave up 2 bases; unmatched junction bases: 8. The length of the CDR3 is 15 residues. DNA of the CDR3: TGTGCCAGCAGGTGGGGACTAGGCATTCAAGAGACCCAGTACTTC. Translated: CASRWGLGIQETQYF.

A single count supports this clone. This chain joins TRBV4-3 and TRBJ2-4; no firm D call. Germline V gene sequence: CDR1 LGHNA, CDR2 YSLEER. The CDR3 is made up of 11 amino acids. Trimming removed 2 bases from V and 6 bases from J, with 2 bases in between. DNA for the CDR3: TGCGCCAGCAGCCAATCAAACATTCAGTACTTC. Amino acids: CASSQSNIQYF.

This chain joins TRBV2 and TRBJ1-5, with a possible D match to TRBD1 (6 bases). The CDR3 contains 13 residues. Germline V CDR1 and CDR2: SNHLY, FYNNEI. The V end was cut by 3 bases, the J end by 6 bases, with 9 bases between. The CDR3 nucleotides are TGTGCCAGCAGTGATACAGGGACTCAGCCCCAGCATTTT. It translates to CASSDTGTQPQHF.